Below, 15 T cell receptor beta chains from the same sample are listed, as sequenced in a study of response to subunit inactivated influenza vaccine. One entry per CDR3 protein results from TCRdb running MiXCR on the RT-PCR reads. This sample has 710,000 or so distinct CDR3 sequences, with 15% to 18% found just once. This specimen consisted of PBMCs from blood, obtained 11 to 12 days after vaccination. The receptors shown here come from a man aged 45-65 years who received an inactivated influenza vaccine.

J is TRBJ2-1 and V is TRBV5-1; 9 bases match TRBD2. V shed 0 bases, J shed 5 bases, and the junction held 3 bases outside the gene matches. The germline gives CDR1 SGHRS, CDR2 YFSETQ. This CDR3 comprises 15 residues. In DNA form, the CDR3 reads TGCGCCAGCAGCTTGGCGGCTAGCGGGAACAATGAGCAGTTCTTC. As protein: CASSLAASGNNEQFF.

This clonotype was seen at least ten times. The rearrangement links TRBV7-8 to TRBJ1-6; a weak D match, TRBD1 (5 bases). Germline CDR1 reads SGHVS; CDR2 reads FQNEAQ. The CDR3 is 15 amino acids. Between the trimmed V and J ends, which lost 1 base and 12 bases, there was a span of 16 bases. CDR3 in amino acids: CASSLGGTLGGPLHF. The CDR3 coding sequence is TGTGCCAGCAGCTTAGGGGGGACCCTGGGAGGACCCCTCCACTTT. The full variable domain, its missing parts supplied by reference TRBV7-8 and TRBJ1-6, is GAGVSQSPRYKVAKRGQDVALRCDPISGHVSLFWYQQALGQGPEFLTYFQNEAQLDKSGLPSDRFFAERPEGSVSTLKIQRTQQEDSAVYLCASSLGGTLGGPLHFGNGTRLTVT.

This clonotype was detected only a few times. This chain links TRBV12-3 or TRBV12-4 with TRBJ2-7; 9 bases agree with TRBD2. V lost 2 bases to trimming and J lost 0 bases; unmatched junction nucleotides: 5. The CDR3 consists of 16 residues. The CDR3 is CASSLLGGRASYEQYF. In DNA form, the CDR3 reads TGTGCCAGCAGTTTACTCGGCGGGAGGGCCTCCTACGAGCAGTACTTC.

This clonotype was observed at least ten times. V usage is TRBV4-2 and J usage is TRBJ1-5, with 8 bases aligning to TRBD1. The V segment lost 1 base and the J segment 2 bases; nucleotides outside the gene matches: 1. This CDR3 is 15 amino acids long. The germline CDR1 and CDR2 sequences are LGHNA and YNFKEQ. The chain's CDR3 is CASSQATGGNQPQHF. The CDR3, as DNA: TGTGCCAGCAGCCAAGCGACAGGGGGCAATCAGCCCCAGCATTTT.

This clonotype turned up a few times. The V gene is TRBV20-1, the J gene TRBJ2-3, with D perhaps TRBD2 (5 bases). Germline V gene lookup returns CDR1 DFQATT and CDR2 SNEGSKA (reference sequence). With 5 bases removed from V and 3 bases from J, the gap between germline ends came to 15 bases. The CDR3 is made up of 14 amino acids. Written as DNA, the CDR3 is TGCAGTGCTGCCCCTGGGAGTGGTACAGATACGCAGTATTTT. Its protein product is CSAAPGSGTDTQYF.

The chain recombines TRBV10-3 with TRBJ1-4; D is perhaps TRBD1 (5 bases). CDR1 ENHRY and CDR2 SYGVKD come from the germline V gene. V was cut by 10 bases and J by 3 bases, with 12 bases left in between. The CDR3 spans 13 residues. Here the CDR3 reads CATQEKPNEKLFF. CDR3 coding DNA: TGTGCCACACAGGAGAAACCTAATGAAAAACTGTTTTTT.

This clonotype was recorded at least ten times. The chain has TRBV20-1 and TRBJ2-2; D is unclear. This CDR3 is 13 amino acids long. Germline lookup yields CDR1 DFQATT and CDR2 SNEGSKA (reference sequence). Trimming cost V 3 bases and J 7 bases, with 12 bases left between them. CDR3 amino acids: CSASSSSNGELFF. CDR3 nucleotides: TGCAGTGCTAGTAGTTCTTCGAACGGGGAGCTGTTTTTT.

The chain has TRBV3-1 and TRBJ1-4, with D tentatively TRBD1 (6 bases). The length of the CDR3 is 14 residues. Trimming cost V 3 bases and J 8 bases, with 13 bases left between them. The germline V gene encodes CDR1 LGHDT and CDR2 YNNKEL (reference sequence). The CDR3 reads CASSQTGGTEKLFF. The CDR3 DNA is TGTGCCAGCAGCCAGACAGGAGGAACCGAAAAACTGTTTTTT.

In this sample, this clonotype turned up a few times. The chain couples TRBV5-1 to TRBJ1-2; weak D call: TRBD1 (6 bases). V was pared by 0 bases and J by 5 bases, with 14 bases between. The CDR3 extends over 15 amino acids. Per germline, CDR1 SGHRS and CDR2 YFSETQ. DNA for the CDR3: TGCGCCAGCAGCTTGGAGGGCAGGGGTTCGTATGGCTACACCTTC. It is translated as CASSLEGRGSYGYTF. The full variable domain, with the rest looked up from reference TRBV5-1 and TRBJ1-2, is KAGVTQTPRYLIKTRGQQVTLSCSPISGHRSVSWYQQTPGQGLQFLFEYFSETQRNKGNFPGRFSGRQFSNSRSEMNVSTLELGDSALYLCASSLEGRGSYGYTFGSGTRLTVV.

The J gene is TRBJ1-2, the V gene TRBV28; D not resolved. This CDR3 is 13 amino acids long. Germline lookup yields CDR1 MDHEN and CDR2 SYDVKM. V shed 5 bases and J shed 3 bases, with 10 bases lying between them. The CDR3 sequence is CASSPRGYYGYTF. In nucleotides, the CDR3 is TGTGCCAGCAGTCCCCGTGGGTACTATGGCTACACCTTC.

CDR3 DNA sequence: TGTGCCAGCAGTCGGACCCAGAGCACAGATACGCAGTATTTT. It is translated as CASSRTQSTDTQYF. This chain links TRBV28 with TRBJ2-3; D remains unclear. CDR1 is MDHEN and CDR2 is SYDVKM in the germline V gene. Trimming took off 5 bases at V and 0 bases at J, with 9 bases between the two ends. This CDR3 has 14 amino acids. Full variable domain (missing parts from reference TRBV28 and TRBJ2-3): DVKVTQSSRYLVKRTGEKVFLECVQDMDHENMFWYRQDPGLGLRLIYFSYDVKMKEKGDIPEGYSVSREKKERFSLILESASTNQTSMYLCASSRTQSTDTQYFGPGTRLTVL.

V is TRBV11-2 and J is TRBJ1-3, with D perhaps matching TRBD1 (5 bases). There are 17 residues in the CDR3. Germline V gene data show CDR1 as SGHAT and CDR2 as FQNNGV. Trimming cost V 5 bases and J 0 bases, with 17 bases left between them. The CDR3 region has the DNA TGTGCCAGCAGCGCCGGGACCGGTAGTTTCTCTGGAAACACCATATATTTT. Its protein product is CASSAGTGSFSGNTIYF.

The rearrangement joins TRBV12-3 or TRBV12-4 to TRBJ2-5, with D perhaps TRBD2 (5 bases). The length of the CDR3 is 14 residues. Trimming took off 3 bases at V and 1 base at J, with 9 bases between the two ends. The CDR3, as DNA: TGTGCCAGCAGTTTGAGGAGCGGCCAAGAGACCCAGTACTTC. It translates to CASSLRSGQETQYF.

This clonotype was counted once. The chain recombines TRBV30 with TRBJ2-5; 9 bases match TRBD2. The CDR3 runs to 15 residues. The V segment lost 2 bases and the J segment 4 bases; nucleotides outside the gene matches: 8. Germline values: CDR1 GTSNPN, CDR2 SVGIG (reference sequence). The CDR3 DNA reads as TGTGCCTGGAGTCGGCTAAGCGGGGGGCTAGAGACCCAGTACTTC. It is translated as CAWSRLSGGLETQYF.

This clonotype was observed a few times. The chain joins TRBV4-3 to TRBJ2-7; 10 nucleotides agree with TRBD1. There are 18 residues in the CDR3. CDR1 is LGHNA and CDR2 is YSLEER in the germline V gene. V was clipped by 1 base and J by 2 bases; unmatched bases: 11. The CDR3 DNA is TGCGCCAGCAGCCAAGGCGGATGGGGTGGACAGGGGGCCTACGAGCAGTACTTC. Amino acids: CASSQGGWGGQGAYEQYF.